This T cell receptor (beta chain) was retrieved from a study of shared clonotypes between healthy human individuals. V shed 4 bases and J shed 9 bases, with 14 bases lying between them. The germline CDR1 and CDR2 sequences are SGHRS and YFSETQ. This CDR3 has 13 amino acids. CD45RO-negative, CCR7-positively selected cells formed the naive CD8 fraction, excluding terminally differentiated effector memory CD45RA+ cells. Original processing methods: Filtering differed because ImmunoSEQ produced junction-only sequences that carried no quality scores. The assay was immunoSEQ multiplex PCR, and TCRdb's table has in-frame clones only and misses some. V and J calls and clone size are copied from that table; D and trimming were computed from the DNA. The table shows a few million clones, with about 94% occurring only once.

The receptor was isolated from a young man in good health. Some clones in this sample may be carry-over from other donors' samples. The sequencing input was naive CD8+ T cells from PBMCs. This chain joins TRBV5-1 and TRBJ2-1; possibly TRBD2 for D (5 bases). CDR3 sequence: CASSLTGSGEQFF. In nucleotides, the CDR3 is TGCGCCAGCAGCCTGACGGGGTCCGGTGAGCAGTTCTTC.